A single sample is the source of the 5 T cell receptor beta chains below, sequenced in a study of shared clonotypes between healthy human individuals. The table came from immunoSEQ multiplex PCR; TCRdb's copy has only in-frame clones and leaves some out. The repertoire holds about 980,000 clones, with 70% to 85% as singletons. The sequencing sample was made of memory CD4+ T cells sorted from blood. This sample's subset: CD45RA-negative fraction. The receptor source for this set is a man between 18 and 29 years old in good health.

The chain links TRBV11-2 to TRBJ2-4; tentative D call: TRBD2 (5 bases). Germline CDR1 reads SGHAT; CDR2 reads FQNNGV. The V and J ends lost 4 bases and 9 bases respectively, with 19 bases between them. The CDR3 totals 15 residues. The CDR3 loop is CASSWNLEGIGIQYF. CDR3 nucleotides: TGTGCCAGCAGCTGGAACTTAGAGGGAATAGGCATTCAGTACTTC.

The gene calls are TRBV11-2 and TRBJ2-2; D may be TRBD1 (6 bases). The V end was cut by 3 bases, the J end by 2 bases, with 7 bases between. Germline loops: CDR1 SGHAT, CDR2 FQNNGV. The CDR3 totals 14 residues. The CDR3 region has the DNA TGTGCCAGCAGCTTGGGACATAACACCGGGGAGCTGTTTTTT. Protein product: CASSLGHNTGELFF.

This clone came up a few times. The chain uses TRBV10-1 and TRBJ2-1; perhaps TRBD2 as D (5 bases). Trimming took 4 bases from V and 10 from J, leaving 14 bases between them. CDR3 size: 13 residues. Germline V gene sequence: CDR1 WNHNN, CDR2 SYGVQD (reference sequence). The CDR3 DNA follows: TGCGCCAGCAGTGTTTCTAGCCCGGGGGAGCAGTTCTTC. Translated, it gives CASSVSSPGEQFF.

This clone was recorded a few times. Other DNA sequences within the sample encode an identical CDR3. This rearrangement joins TRBV27 to TRBJ1-4; D remains ambiguous. V dropped 6 bases and J dropped 2 bases, with 10 bases sitting between them. In germline, CDR1 is MNHEY, CDR2 SMNVEV (reference sequence). The CDR3 runs 14 residues. CDR3 sequence: CASSPRGTNEKLFF. In nucleotides, the CDR3 is TGTGCCAGCAGCCCGAGAGGGACTAATGAAAAACTGTTTTTT.

The V call is TRBV30, the J call TRBJ2-3; D is possibly TRBD2 (6 bases). The V end lost 2 bases, the J end lost 6 bases, and 18 bases lay between the germline ends. Germline lookup yields CDR1 GTSNPN and CDR2 SVGIG (reference sequence). The CDR3 has 15 amino acids. CDR3 amino acids: CAWSRAGFDRDTQYF. The CDR3, as DNA: TGTGCCTGGAGTCGAGCGGGTTTTGATCGCGATACGCAGTATTTT.